The clone carrying this T cell receptor beta chain was counted only a few times. Its antigen remains unknown. Trimming took 0 bases from V and 13 from J, leaving 6 bases between them. This CDR3 region has 11 residues. Germline V CDR1 and CDR2: KGHDR, SFDVKD. TCRdb reanalysed the 5' RACE reads using MiXCR and keeps one entry per CDR3 protein. The table has approximately 44,000 distinct CDR3 sequences, 29% seen once. General study points: Greatest tumor Treg TCR overlap was with tumor naive CD4+ cells. Larger-cohort validation covered only one TCR beta V-J rearrangement.

V usage is TRBV24-1 and J usage is TRBJ2-4, with no clear D. This sequence originates from a female donor with breast cancer. The specimen sequenced was memory CD4+ T cells sorted from a lymph node. Noted subset: memory CD4+ T cells, CD4+CD45RO+CD25-. Here the CDR3 DNA reads TGTGCCACCAGTGATTTGCGTGGGCAGTACTTC. Its translation is CATSDLRGQYF.